This is a list of T cell receptor beta chains from one sample in a study of T-cell reconstitution after alpha-beta-depleted transplantation in children. TCRdb independently ran MiXCR on the PCR reads; one entry per CDR3 protein. The top ten hold over 12% of the sample, which has about 580,000 distinct CDR3 sequences, under 25% seen once. The input for sequencing was PBMCs, mostly from graft donor cells, taken 360 days after TCRalphabeta/CD19-depleted stem cell transplant. All receptors derive from a boy younger than two who had a stem cell transplant for acute myeloid leukemia, so the T cells may come from the graft donor. The CDR3 runs from the conserved cysteine through the conserved F or W. D genes are given only for firm matches. Clone size is shown for a subset of rows, as once, few, many or a class of expanded clone.

V gene: TRBV20-1; D gene: -; J gene: TRBJ2-1; clone size: many; CDR3 DNA: TGCAGTGCTAGACGGGATTGGGACTCCTACAATGAGCAGTTCTTC; CDR3 protein: CSARRDWDSYNEQFF
V gene: TRBV20-1; D gene: -; J gene: TRBJ2-1; clone size: -; CDR3 DNA: TGCGGGGTGGGGACTTACAATGAGCAGTTCTTC; CDR3 protein: CGVGTYNEQFF
V gene: TRBV6-1; D gene: TRBD2; J gene: TRBJ2-3; clone size: -; CDR3 DNA: TGTGCCAGCAGGCCTAGCGGTGACACAGATACGCAGTATTTT; CDR3 protein: CASRPSGDTDTQYF
V gene: TRBV5-6; D gene: -; J gene: TRBJ2-5; clone size: -; CDR3 DNA: TGTGCCAGCAGCTTGCATCGGGCCCAAGAGACCCAGTACTTC; CDR3 protein: CASSLHRAQETQYF
V gene: TRBV28; D gene: TRBD1; J gene: TRBJ1-2; clone size: few; CDR3 DNA: TGTGCCAGCAGTTTGGGGACAGGGTCTGGTGGCTACACCTTC; CDR3 protein: CASSLGTGSGGYTF
V gene: TRBV7-7; D gene: -; J gene: TRBJ2-6; clone size: many; CDR3 DNA: TGTGCCAGCCGCCCAACAGGGTCTGGGGCCAACGTCCTGACTTTC; CDR3 protein: CASRPTGSGANVLTF
V gene: TRBV27; D gene: TRBD2; J gene: TRBJ2-1; clone size: -; CDR3 DNA: TGTGCCAGCAGTTGGGGACTAGCGGGGGCCAGCTCCTACAATGAGCAGTTCTTC; CDR3 protein: CASSWGLAGASSYNEQFF
V gene: TRBV7-2; D gene: -; J gene: TRBJ2-7; clone size: many; CDR3 DNA: TGTGCCAGCAGCTTAGTCGGCTCCCTAAGGGAGCAGTACTTC; CDR3 protein: CASSLVGSLREQYF
V gene: TRBV12-3/TRBV12-4; D gene: -; J gene: TRBJ2-3; clone size: many; CDR3 DNA: TGTGCCAGCAGTTCTAATCGACAGGCCGATACGCAGTATTTT; CDR3 protein: CASSSNRQADTQYF
V gene: TRBV7-2; D gene: -; J gene: TRBJ2-1; clone size: few; CDR3 DNA: TGTGCCAGCAGCTTAGCCGCCCTCAGCTCCTACAATGAGCAGTTCTTC; CDR3 protein: CASSLAALSSYNEQFF
V gene: TRBV11-3; D gene: TRBD2; J gene: TRBJ2-5; clone size: -; CDR3 DNA: TGTGCCAGCAGCACCGGGACTAGCGGGCCTCAAGAGACCCAGTACTTC; CDR3 protein: CASSTGTSGPQETQYF
V gene: TRBV20-1; D gene: -; J gene: TRBJ2-2; clone size: few; CDR3 DNA: TGCAGTGCTTCCGGGACCCAAAGGAACACCGGGGAGCTGTTTTTT; CDR3 protein: CSASGTQRNTGELFF
V gene: TRBV20-1; D gene: -; J gene: TRBJ2-5; clone size: many; CDR3 DNA: TGCAGTGCTAGAGCGCAGGTACAAGAGACCCAGTACTTC; CDR3 protein: CSARAQVQETQYF
V gene: TRBV12-3/TRBV12-4; D gene: -; J gene: TRBJ2-3; clone size: -; CDR3 DNA: TGTGCCAGCAGTTTACCAGTTTTAGGGCCAGATACGCAGTATTTT; CDR3 protein: CASSLPVLGPDTQYF
V gene: TRBV20-1; D gene: -; J gene: TRBJ2-7; clone size: few; CDR3 DNA: TGCAGTGGAGTAGGCAGGGAGACCTACGAGCAGTACTTC; CDR3 protein: CSGVGRETYEQYF
V gene: TRBV20-1; D gene: -; J gene: TRBJ1-1; clone size: few; CDR3 DNA: TGCAGTGCTTGGGGGGCGGTCACTGAAGCTTTCTTT; CDR3 protein: CSAWGAVTEAFF
V gene: TRBV27; D gene: -; J gene: TRBJ2-1; clone size: few; CDR3 DNA: TGTGCCACCCGGGGGGCTTATGAGCAGTTCTTC; CDR3 protein: CATRGAYEQFF
V gene: TRBV4-3; D gene: -; J gene: TRBJ2-1; clone size: -; CDR3 DNA: TGCGCCAGCAGCCAAGGGGTCCCGGGGGCCTATTACAATGAGCAGTTCTTC; CDR3 protein: CASSQGVPGAYYNEQFF
V gene: TRBV12-3/TRBV12-4; D gene: TRBD1; J gene: TRBJ2-7; clone size: -; CDR3 DNA: TGTGCCAGCAGAATTAACAGGGGGCGCGCCTACGAGCAGTACTTC; CDR3 protein: CASRINRGRAYEQYF
V gene: TRBV28; D gene: -; J gene: TRBJ1-5; clone size: -; CDR3 DNA: TGTGCCAGCAGTTTTCGGACTCAGCCCCAGCATTTT; CDR3 protein: CASSFRTQPQHF
V gene: TRBV6-5; D gene: TRBD2; J gene: TRBJ2-3; clone size: few; CDR3 DNA: TGTGCCAGCAGTTACTCTCCGCGGGGGTACCCCACAGATACGCAGTATTTT; CDR3 protein: CASSYSPRGYPTDTQYF
V gene: TRBV20-1; D gene: TRBD2; J gene: TRBJ2-1; clone size: few; CDR3 DNA: TGCAGTGCTAGAGTACTAGCGGGGGGATACAATGAGCAGTTCTTC; CDR3 protein: CSARVLAGGYNEQFF
V gene: TRBV20-1; D gene: -; J gene: TRBJ1-4; clone size: few; CDR3 DNA: TGCAGTGCTAGCCTGAACGTTGGGGAAAAACTGTTTTTT; CDR3 protein: CSASLNVGEKLFF